This T cell receptor beta chain was recorded in a study of blood T cell repertoires in COVID-19. Study background: Both acute and convalescent COVID-19 samples were obtained from the United States, Italy and Spain.

Germline CDR1 reads SGHTA; CDR2 reads FQGTGA. The junction had 8 bases not matched to a gene; V was cut back by 2 bases and J by 8 bases. CDR3 length equals 16 residues. Participants were aged roughly 18 to 89 years, lived in around 25 US areas, and enrolled virtually. Cohorts were assigned according to the clinical history that participants reported. Sequencing used immunoSEQ multiplex PCR; TCRdb keeps in-frame clones, though not all of them. Counted here are about 230,000 clones, 85% to 90% occurring once; the ten biggest clones make up around 16%. What was sequenced was PBMCs or T cells enriched from blood (not recorded which). The source is a young man who had recovered from COVID-19. The rearrangement uses TRBV7-3 and TRBJ2-1; 11 bases line up with TRBD2. CDR3 sequence: CASSLYSGRAMDEQFF. In nucleotides, the CDR3 is TGTGCCAGCAGCTTATATAGCGGGAGGGCCATGGATGAGCAGTTCTTC. The complete variable domain, with remaining parts taken from reference TRBV7-3 and TRBJ2-1, reads GAGVSQTPSNKVTEKGKYVELRCDPISGHTALYWYRQSLGQGPEFLIYFQGTGAADDSGLPNDRFFAVRPEGSVSTLKIQRTERGDSAVYLCASSLYSGRAMDEQFFGPGTRLTVL.